This T cell receptor (beta chain) was found in a study of T cells after yellow fever vaccination. Generation of TCR cDNA used 5'RACE template switching (which added a universal primer site and UMIs). TCRdb re-analysed the 5' RACE reads in MiXCR, keeping a single row per CDR3 protein. This table has some 96,000 distinct CDR3 sequences, about 8.8% appearing once. Only a few counts were recorded for this clonotype. Study results and limitations: Weaker, the secondary response peaked sooner, at day 5 versus 15. Abundant clonotypes from the bulk population could have been carried over as contaminants into FACS-sorted repertoires. A small share of clonotypes appeared in both CD4 and CD8 compartments.

The sequencing here drew on CD8+ T cells not binding an NS4B(214-222) dextramer, sorted from PBMCs, taken roughly 14 days after the first yellow fever vaccination. This clonotype was obtained from a man aged 18 to 35 who received the YFV17D yellow fever vaccine.

The CDR3, as DNA: TGTGCCAGCAGCCCCCCTGACAGGCAGAACTATGGCTACACCTTC. Protein sequence: CASSPPDRQNYGYTF. The rearrangement links TRBV28 to TRBJ1-2, with D possibly being TRBD1 (6 bases). The CDR3 has 15 amino acids. With 6 bases removed from V and 2 bases from J, the gap between germline ends came to 16 bases. Germline-derived CDR1 and CDR2 are MDHEN and SYDVKM.